This T cell receptor (beta chain) emerged from a study of blood T cells in healthy people across ages. General observations from the study: TCR beta diversity per million T cells fell roughly linearly with age. A strong correlation between TCR beta diversity and naive T cell percentage was seen.

This clonotype has at least ten counts. Its antigen remains unidentified. With V trimmed by 0 bases and J by 6 bases, 11 bases remained unmatched. CDR3 length equals 16 residues. Germline V gene data show CDR1 as SGDLS and CDR2 as YYNGEE. Extractions gave at least 5.5 micrograms of total RNA per sample. The use of a sample-barcoded 5' primer and a J-beta primer mix characterized a second PCR of about 7 to 12 cycles. Each cDNA molecule was tagged by a template-switch adaptor that had 12 random nucleotides. TCRdb reprocessed the 5' RACE reads via MiXCR and lists one record per CDR3 protein. In the table there are more than 1,400,000 distinct CDR3 sequences, around 39% of which are singletons.

This sequence joins TRBV9 and TRBJ1-2; 7 bases fit TRBD1. The TCR originated in a woman aged 18-30 years in good health. The sample was blood. Here the CDR3 reads CASSVAPGDRGHGYTF. The CDR3 coding sequence is TGTGCCAGCAGCGTAGCCCCCGGGGACAGAGGCCATGGCTACACCTTC.